The 13 T cell receptor beta chains below were found in one sample sequenced in a study of shared clonotypes between healthy human individuals. Using immunoSEQ multiplex PCR, the repertoire was profiled, and TCRdb retains in-frame clones only, with some absent. The repertoire holds more than 550,000 clones, with about 90% as singletons. Sequencing was carried out using memory CD8+ T cells from PBMCs. Subset in this sample: CD45RO+ cells pooled with CCR7-negative TemRA cells. The receptors stem from a man younger than 35 in good health. Some clones in this sample may be carry-over from other donors' samples.

The chain links TRBV18 to TRBJ2-7; D remains unclear. The germline CDR1 and CDR2 sequences are KGHSH and LQKENI. The CDR3 spans 15 residues. V was cut by 3 bases and J by 5 bases, with 17 bases left in between. In nucleotides, the CDR3 is TGTGCCAGCTCACCGCTTGCCGAGACACGCAACGAGCAGTACTTC. Translation gives CASSPLAETRNEQYF.

This chain joins TRBV27 and TRBJ2-5; D possibly corresponds to TRBD1 (6 bases). Trimming removed 5 bases at V and 5 bases at J, with 21 bases between. Germline V gene data show CDR1 as MNHEY and CDR2 as SMNVEV (reference sequence). This CDR3 has 16 amino acids. CDR3 loop: CASSTRQAEVLETQYF. CDR3 DNA sequence: TGTGCCAGCAGTACCCGACAGGCCGAGGTCCTCGAGACCCAGTACTTC.

This clone has just one count. V is TRBV7-9 and J is TRBJ2-7; the match to TRBD1 covers 9 bases. The germline V gene has CDR1 SEHNR and CDR2 FQNEAQ (reference sequence). CDR3 size: 13 residues. The trim removed 8 bases at V and 5 bases at J, leaving 7 bases unmatched. The CDR3 sequence: CASPGTGNNEQYF. Here the CDR3 DNA reads TGTGCCAGCCCCGGGACAGGGAACAACGAGCAGTACTTC.

The gene calls are TRBV27 and TRBJ2-3; D may be TRBD1 or TRBD2 (5 bases each). Germline-derived CDR1 and CDR2 are MNHEY and SMNVEV (reference sequence). Deletions cut 7 bases from V and 7 bases from J, with 21 bases between. This CDR3 has 15 amino acids. As DNA, the CDR3 is TGTGCCAGCACCCCCGTGTGGGGGAGCACGAATACGCAGTATTTT. The encoded protein is CASTPVWGSTNTQYF.

Of note for this clone: The same CDR3 arises from other DNA sequences in this sample as well. J is TRBJ2-2 and V is TRBV13; D remains ambiguous. Germline CDR1 reads PRHDT; CDR2 reads FYEKMQ (reference sequence). This CDR3 comprises 12 residues. The V gene lost 0 bases and the J gene lost 5 bases, with 1 base spanning the gap. In DNA form, the CDR3 reads TGTGCCAGCAGCTTAGGAACCGGGGAGCTGTTTTTT. Protein: CASSLGTGELFF.

This clone has a handful of counts. This chain joins TRBV4-3 and TRBJ2-2, with D tentatively TRBD2 (6 bases). The germline V and J ends were trimmed by 0 bases and 1 base, with 9 bases remaining between them. Germline values: CDR1 LGHNA, CDR2 YSLEER. CDR3 size: 16 residues. The CDR3 bases are TGCGCCAGCAGCCAAGATAAGGGACTGAACACCGGGGAGCTGTTTTTT. Amino acid sequence: CASSQDKGLNTGELFF.

The V gene is TRBV9, the J gene TRBJ2-2; 16 bases are a match to TRBD2. Germline V gene data show CDR1 as SGDLS and CDR2 as YYNGEE. The V segment lost 0 bases and the J segment 6 bases; nucleotides outside the gene matches: 23. The CDR3 has 24 amino acids. In DNA, the CDR3 is TGTGCCAGCAGCGTAGAGGGGCCGACTCCAGGGACTAGCGGGAGGGCCTTGCATTCCGGGGAGCTGTTTTTT. Translating gives CASSVEGPTPGTSGRALHSGELFF.

The CDR3 protein is CASSTWTGKLDYGYTF. DNA for the CDR3: TGCGCCAGCTCAACTTGGACAGGAAAATTAGACTATGGCTACACCTTC. The rearrangement joins TRBV5-1 to TRBJ1-2; TRBD1 matches 7 bases. The CDR3 spans 16 residues. V shed 7 bases and J 3 bases; nucleotides not matched to a gene: 15. CDR1 is SGHRS, CDR2 YFSETQ, per germline.

The chain is built from TRBV7-3 and TRBJ1-1; TRBD1 agrees at 8 bases. Trimming cost V 5 bases and J 6 bases; bases outside gene matches: 8. The CDR3 extends over 14 amino acids. Germline CDR1 is SGHTA and CDR2 is FQGTGA. As DNA, the CDR3 is TGTGCCAGCAGCCCAAGGACAGGGATGGCTGAAGCTTTCTTT. This translates into CASSPRTGMAEAFF.

This clone appeared once. The chain has TRBV6-5 and TRBJ2-5; no firm D call. The CDR3 is made up of 15 amino acids. Trimming removed 5 bases from V and 1 base from J, with 14 bases in between. Germline V lookup: CDR1 MNHEY, CDR2 SVGAGI. Here the CDR3 reads CASSRYPLPQETQYF. CDR3 DNA sequence: TGTGCCAGCAGTCGGTACCCCCTTCCCCAAGAGACCCAGTACTTC.

This clone was detected once. The chain links TRBV28 to TRBJ2-2, with D maybe TRBD1 (5 bases). Germline V lookup: CDR1 MDHEN, CDR2 SYDVKM. This CDR3 comprises 14 residues. Trimming removed 1 base from V and 4 bases from J, with 7 bases in between. The CDR3 spells CASSLYRGTGELFF. The CDR3 bases are TGTGCCAGCAGTTTATATAGGGGCACCGGGGAGCTGTTTTTT.

The genes are TRBV27 and TRBJ1-1; tentative D call: TRBD1 (6 bases). V lost 8 bases and J 2 bases, leaving 15 bases between the germline ends. From germline, CDR1 is MNHEY and CDR2 SMNVEV (reference sequence). The CDR3 covers 14 residues. This chain's CDR3 is CASRPKGHNTEAFF. CDR3 sequence (DNA): TGTGCCAGCCGGCCAAAGGGACACAACACTGAAGCTTTCTTT.

The chain recombines TRBV7-8 with TRBJ1-5, with D perhaps matching TRBD1 (6 bases). Germline V gene lookup returns CDR1 SGHVS and CDR2 FQNEAQ. This CDR3 is built from 17 residues. Deletions cut 3 bases from V and 1 base from J, with 16 bases between. CDR3 sequence: CASSFTGLLGSNQPQHF. The CDR3 DNA sequence: TGTGCCAGCAGCTTCACAGGGCTTCTGGGCAGCAATCAGCCCCAGCATTTT.